Many counts were recorded for the clone carrying this T cell receptor (beta chain). Its antigen remains unidentified. The sample belongs to a study of identical twins. Via MiXCR, TCRdb re-called the 5' RACE reads, giving one row per CDR3 protein. The sample includes 310,000 or so distinct CDR3 sequences, under 9% seen only once; the top ten take over 2%. Notes on the study in general: Its conclusions, products of cross-sectional statistical analysis, did not come from following the same donors. Whereas memory repertoires showed no such difference, abundant cord blood beta clonotypes carried fewer insertions.

V was cut by 2 bases and J by 3 bases, with 4 bases left in between. CDR3 length: 13 residues. Germline CDR1 and CDR2: MRHNA and SNTAGT. The sample was also linked to a second study, of yellow fever vaccine responses in identical twins.

The material sequenced was memory (CD45RO+) T cells sorted from blood. The TCR sequence derives from a young woman in good health. This rearrangement joins TRBV6-4 to TRBJ2-2; D uncertain. CDR3 region: CASSDRDTGELFF. CDR3 bases: TGTGCCAGCAGTGACAGGGACACCGGGGAGCTGTTTTTT.